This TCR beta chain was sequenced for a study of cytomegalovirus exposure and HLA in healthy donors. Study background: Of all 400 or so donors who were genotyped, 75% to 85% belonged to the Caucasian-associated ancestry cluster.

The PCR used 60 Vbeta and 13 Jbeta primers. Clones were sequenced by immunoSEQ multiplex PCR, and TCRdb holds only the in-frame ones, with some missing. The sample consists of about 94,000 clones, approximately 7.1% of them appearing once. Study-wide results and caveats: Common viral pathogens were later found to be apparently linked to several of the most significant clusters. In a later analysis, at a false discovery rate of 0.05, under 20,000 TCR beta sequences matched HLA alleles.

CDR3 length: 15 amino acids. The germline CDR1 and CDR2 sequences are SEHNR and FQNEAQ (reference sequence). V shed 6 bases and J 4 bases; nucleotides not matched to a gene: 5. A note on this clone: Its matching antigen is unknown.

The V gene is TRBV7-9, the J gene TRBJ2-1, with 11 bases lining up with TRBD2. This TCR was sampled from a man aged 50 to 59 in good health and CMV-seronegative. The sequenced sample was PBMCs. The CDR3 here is CASRSGLAEYNEQFF. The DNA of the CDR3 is TGTGCCAGCAGATCGGGACTAGCGGAGTACAATGAGCAGTTCTTC.